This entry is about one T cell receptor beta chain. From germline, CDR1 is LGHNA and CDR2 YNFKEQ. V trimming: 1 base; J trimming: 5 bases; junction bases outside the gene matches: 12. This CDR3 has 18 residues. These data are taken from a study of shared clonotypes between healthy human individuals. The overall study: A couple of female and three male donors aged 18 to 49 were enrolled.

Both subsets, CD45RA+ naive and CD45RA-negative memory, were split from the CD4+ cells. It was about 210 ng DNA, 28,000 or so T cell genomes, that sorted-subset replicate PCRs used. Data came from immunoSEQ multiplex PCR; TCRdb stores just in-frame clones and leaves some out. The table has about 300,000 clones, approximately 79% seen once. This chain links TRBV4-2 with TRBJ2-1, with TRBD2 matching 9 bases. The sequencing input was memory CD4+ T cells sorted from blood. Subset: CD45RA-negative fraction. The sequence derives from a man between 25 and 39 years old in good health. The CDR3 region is CASSQAKGSLAGHNEQFF. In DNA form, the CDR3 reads TGTGCCAGCAGCCAAGCAAAAGGGAGTCTAGCGGGACACAATGAGCAGTTCTTC.